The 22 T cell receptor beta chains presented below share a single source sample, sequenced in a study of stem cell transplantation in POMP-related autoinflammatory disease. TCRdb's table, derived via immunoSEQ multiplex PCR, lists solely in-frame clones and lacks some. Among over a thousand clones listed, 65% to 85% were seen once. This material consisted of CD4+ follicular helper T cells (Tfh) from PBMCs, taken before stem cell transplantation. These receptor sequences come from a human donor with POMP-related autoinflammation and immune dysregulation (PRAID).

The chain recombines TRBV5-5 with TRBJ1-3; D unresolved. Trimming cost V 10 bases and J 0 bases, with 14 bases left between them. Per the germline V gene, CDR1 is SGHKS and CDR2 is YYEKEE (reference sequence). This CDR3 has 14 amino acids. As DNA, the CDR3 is TGTGCCGGATCCACGTCCCTCTCTGGAAACACCATATATTTT. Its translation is CAGSTSLSGNTIYF.

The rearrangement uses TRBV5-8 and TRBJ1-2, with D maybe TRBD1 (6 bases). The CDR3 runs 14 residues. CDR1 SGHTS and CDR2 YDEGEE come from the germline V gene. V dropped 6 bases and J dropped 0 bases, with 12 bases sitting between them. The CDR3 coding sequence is TGTGCCAGCACCCCCGGGACACCTAACTATGGCTACACCTTC. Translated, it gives CASTPGTPNYGYTF.

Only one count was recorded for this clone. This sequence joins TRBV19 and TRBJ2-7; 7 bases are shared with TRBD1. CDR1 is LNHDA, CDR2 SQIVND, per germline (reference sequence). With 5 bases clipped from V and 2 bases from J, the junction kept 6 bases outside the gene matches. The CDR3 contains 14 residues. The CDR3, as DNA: TGTGCCAGTAGTCTCCGGGACAGACCCTACGAGCAGTACTTC. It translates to CASSLRDRPYEQYF.

The CDR3 is CASFGLAGDQSYEQYF. The CDR3 nucleotides read TGCGCCAGCTTTGGACTAGCGGGAGATCAAAGTTACGAGCAGTACTTC. The rearrangement uses TRBV10-2 and TRBJ2-5; the match to TRBD2 covers 13 bases. TRBJ2-7 explains the end of the DNA better; the J call may be wrong. The length of the CDR3 is 16 residues. CDR1 is WSHSY, CDR2 SAAADI, per germline.

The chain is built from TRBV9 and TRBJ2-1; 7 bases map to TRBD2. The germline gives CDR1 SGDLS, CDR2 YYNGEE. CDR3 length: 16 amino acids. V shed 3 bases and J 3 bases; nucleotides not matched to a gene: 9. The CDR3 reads CASSAAVGGSYNEQFF. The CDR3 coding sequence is TGTGCCAGCAGCGCAGCTGTCGGCGGGAGCTACAATGAGCAGTTCTTC.

CDR3 DNA sequence: TGTGCCAGCAGCCAAGACCATCAGCGAGCGGGGATAGATACGCAGTATTTT. Translating it yields CASSQDHQRAGIDTQYF. The chain couples TRBV4-2 to TRBJ2-3, with 7 bases matching TRBD2. The junction had 11 bases not matched to a gene; V was cut back by 0 bases and J by 5 bases. Germline V lookup: CDR1 LGHNA, CDR2 YNFKEQ. This CDR3 comprises 17 residues.

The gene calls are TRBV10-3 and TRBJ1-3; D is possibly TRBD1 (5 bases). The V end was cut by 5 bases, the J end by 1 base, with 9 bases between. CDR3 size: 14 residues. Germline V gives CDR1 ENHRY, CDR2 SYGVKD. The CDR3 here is CAISLDRSGNTIYF. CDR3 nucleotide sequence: TGTGCCATCAGTCTTGACAGATCTGGAAACACCATATATTTT.

Written as DNA, the CDR3 is TGTGCCAGCACCCAGGGGTGGCACACTGAAGCTTTCTTT. Protein sequence: CASTQGWHTEAFF. The chain joins TRBV21-1 to TRBJ1-1; the DNA was not used to check the table's D call, TRBD1. TRBV21-1 counts as a pseudogene. The CDR3 is 13 residues long.

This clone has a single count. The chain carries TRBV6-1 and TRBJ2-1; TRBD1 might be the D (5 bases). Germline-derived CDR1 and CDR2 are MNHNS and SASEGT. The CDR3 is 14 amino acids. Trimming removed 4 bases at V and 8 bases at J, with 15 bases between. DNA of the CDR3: TGTGCCAGCAGTGGGAGAACAGGCGGAGATGAGCAGTTCTTC. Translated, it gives CASSGRTGGDEQFF.

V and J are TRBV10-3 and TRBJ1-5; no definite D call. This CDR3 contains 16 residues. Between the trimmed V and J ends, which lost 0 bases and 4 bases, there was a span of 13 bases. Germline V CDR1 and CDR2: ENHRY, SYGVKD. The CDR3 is CAISESFAGGNQPQHF. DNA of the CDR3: TGTGCCATCAGTGAGTCGTTTGCAGGCGGAAATCAGCCCCAGCATTTT.

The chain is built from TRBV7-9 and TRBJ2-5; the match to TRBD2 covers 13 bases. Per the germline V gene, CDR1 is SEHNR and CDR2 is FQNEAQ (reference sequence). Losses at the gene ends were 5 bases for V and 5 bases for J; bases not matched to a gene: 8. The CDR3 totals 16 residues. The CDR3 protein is CASSAKGLAGRETQYF. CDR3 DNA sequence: TGTGCCAGCAGCGCAAAGGGACTAGCGGGGAGGGAGACCCAGTACTTC.

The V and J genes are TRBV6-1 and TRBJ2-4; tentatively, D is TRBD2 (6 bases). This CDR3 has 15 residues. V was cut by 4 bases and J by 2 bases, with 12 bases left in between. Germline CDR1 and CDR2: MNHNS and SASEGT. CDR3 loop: CASSGIGSTKNIQYF. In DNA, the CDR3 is TGTGCCAGCAGTGGAATCGGGAGTACCAAAAACATTCAGTACTTC.

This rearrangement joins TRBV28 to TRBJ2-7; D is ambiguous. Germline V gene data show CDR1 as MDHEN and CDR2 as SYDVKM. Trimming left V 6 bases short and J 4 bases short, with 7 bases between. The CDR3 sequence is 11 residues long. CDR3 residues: CASSYRYEQYF. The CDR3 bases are TGTGCCAGCAGCTACCGTTACGAGCAGTACTTC.

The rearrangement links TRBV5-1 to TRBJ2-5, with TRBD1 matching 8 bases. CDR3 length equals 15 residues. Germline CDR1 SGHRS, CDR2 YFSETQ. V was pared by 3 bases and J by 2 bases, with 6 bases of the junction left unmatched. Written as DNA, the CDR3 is TGCGCCAGCAGCTATCTACAGGGGGAACAAGAGACCCAGTACTTC. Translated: CASSYLQGEQETQYF.

CDR3 residues: CASSLAGGNGNEAFF. The CDR3 coding sequence is TGTGCCAGCAGCTTAGCGGGCGGGAACGGAAACGAAGCTTTCTTT. This rearrangement joins TRBV11-2 to TRBJ1-1; D is ambiguous. Germline V gene sequence: CDR1 SGHAT, CDR2 FQNNGV. This CDR3 comprises 15 residues. V shed 1 base and J shed 8 bases, with 17 bases lying between them. The variable domain in full, completed from reference TRBV11-2 and TRBJ1-1, reads EAGVAQSPRYKIIEKRQSVAFWCNPISGHATLYWYQQILGQGPKLLIQFQNNGVVDDSQLPKDRFSAERLKGVDSTLKIQPAKLEDSAVYLCASSLAGGNGNEAFFGQGTRLTVV.

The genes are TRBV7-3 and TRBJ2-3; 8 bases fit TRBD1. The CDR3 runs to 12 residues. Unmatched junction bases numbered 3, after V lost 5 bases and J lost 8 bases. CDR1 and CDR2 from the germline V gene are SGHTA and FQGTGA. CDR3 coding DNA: TGTGCCAGCAGCACCGACAGGGGTACGCAGTATTTT. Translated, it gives CASSTDRGTQYF.

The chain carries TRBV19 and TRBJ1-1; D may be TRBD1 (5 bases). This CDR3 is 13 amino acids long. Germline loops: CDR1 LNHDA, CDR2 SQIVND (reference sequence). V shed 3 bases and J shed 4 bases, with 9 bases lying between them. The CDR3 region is CASSIGTVTEAFF. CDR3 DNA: TGTGCCAGTAGTATCGGGACGGTCACTGAAGCTTTCTTT.

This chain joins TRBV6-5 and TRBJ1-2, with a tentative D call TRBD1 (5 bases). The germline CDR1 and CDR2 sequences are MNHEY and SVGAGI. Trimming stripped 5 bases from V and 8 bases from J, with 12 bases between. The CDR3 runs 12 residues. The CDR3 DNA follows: TGTGCCAGCAGTCGTGCAGGGTACGGCTACACCTTC. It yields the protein CASSRAGYGYTF.

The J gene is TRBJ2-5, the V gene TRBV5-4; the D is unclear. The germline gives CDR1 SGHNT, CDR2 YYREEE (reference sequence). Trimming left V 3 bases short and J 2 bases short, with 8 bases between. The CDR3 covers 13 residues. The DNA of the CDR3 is TGTGCCAGCAGCTCTATAGGACAAGAGACCCAGTACTTC. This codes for CASSSIGQETQYF.

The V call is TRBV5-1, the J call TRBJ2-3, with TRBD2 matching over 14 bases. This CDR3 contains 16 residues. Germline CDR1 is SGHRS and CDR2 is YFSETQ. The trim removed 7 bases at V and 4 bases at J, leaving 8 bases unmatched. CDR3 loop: CASESGTSGGPDTQYF. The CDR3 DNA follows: TGCGCCAGCGAATCCGGGACTAGCGGGGGCCCAGATACGCAGTATTTT.

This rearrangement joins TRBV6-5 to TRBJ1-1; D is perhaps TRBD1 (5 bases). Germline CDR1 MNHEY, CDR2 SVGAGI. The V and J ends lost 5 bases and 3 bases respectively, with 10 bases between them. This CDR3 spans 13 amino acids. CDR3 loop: CASSPRGDTEAFF. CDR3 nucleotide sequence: TGTGCCAGCAGTCCCCGAGGGGACACTGAAGCTTTCTTT.

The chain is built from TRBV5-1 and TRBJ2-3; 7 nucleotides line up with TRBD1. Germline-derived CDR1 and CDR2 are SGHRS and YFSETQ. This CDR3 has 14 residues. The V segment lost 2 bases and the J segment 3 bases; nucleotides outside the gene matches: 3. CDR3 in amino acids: CASSFGQDTDTQYF. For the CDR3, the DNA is TGCGCCAGCAGCTTTGGACAGGATACAGATACGCAGTATTTT.